This TCR beta chain is drawn from a study of blood T cell repertoires in COVID-19. Study information: There were acute and convalescent COVID-19 samples, and they came from the United States, Italy and Spain. The analysed material was cDNA or gDNA that came from T cells, B-cell-depleted T cells, or PBMCs.

Original processing notes: Amplification of reference gene primers provided the estimated nucleated cell counts. TCRdb's table, derived via immunoSEQ multiplex PCR, lists solely in-frame clones and lacks some. V and J calls and clone size are copied from that table; D and trimming were computed from the DNA. The table lists about 76,000 clones, 65% to 85% of them singletons, with 18% in the top ten. Germline V gene sequence: CDR1 SGHAT, CDR2 FQNNGV. V was trimmed by 5 bases and J by 8 bases, leaving 15 bases between them. The CDR3 has 14 amino acids. The sample taken for sequencing was peripheral blood. This clonotype was sampled from a woman aged 55-69 years with acute or convalescent COVID-19. The chain couples TRBV11-2 to TRBJ1-4; D unclear. The CDR3 region is CASSPNPQREKLFF. The CDR3 DNA sequence: TGTGCCAGCAGCCCCAACCCCCAGCGGGAAAAACTGTTTTTT.